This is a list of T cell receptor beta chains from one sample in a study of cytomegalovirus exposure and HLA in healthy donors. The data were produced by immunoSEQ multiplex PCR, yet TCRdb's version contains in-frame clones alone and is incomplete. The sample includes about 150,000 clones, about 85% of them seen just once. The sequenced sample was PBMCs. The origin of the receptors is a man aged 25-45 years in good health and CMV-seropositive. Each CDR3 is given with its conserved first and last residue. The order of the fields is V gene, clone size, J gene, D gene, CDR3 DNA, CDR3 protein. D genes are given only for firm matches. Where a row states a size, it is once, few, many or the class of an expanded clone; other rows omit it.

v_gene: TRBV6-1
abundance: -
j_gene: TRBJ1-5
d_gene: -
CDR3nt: TGTGCCAGCAGTGTTTATCTCAATCAGCCCCAGCATTTT
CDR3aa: CASSVYLNQPQHF

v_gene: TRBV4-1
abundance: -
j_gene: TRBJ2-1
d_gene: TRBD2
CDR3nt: TGCGCCAGCAGGCTTGCTAGCGGCTTCAATGAGCAGTTCTTC
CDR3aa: CASRLASGFNEQFF

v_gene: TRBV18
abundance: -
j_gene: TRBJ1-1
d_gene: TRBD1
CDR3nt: TGTGCCAGCTCATCTTTACCCGACAGGGGAGGTACTGAAGCTTTCTTT
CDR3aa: CASSSLPDRGGTEAFF

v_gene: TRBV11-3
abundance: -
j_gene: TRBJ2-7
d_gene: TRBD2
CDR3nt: TGTGCCAGCAGCTTAGGGTATAGCGGGTACTCCTACGAGCAGTACTTC
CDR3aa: CASSLGYSGYSYEQYF

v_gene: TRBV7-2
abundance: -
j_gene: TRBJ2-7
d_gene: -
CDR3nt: TGTGCCAGCAGCCCTCCGAGCTCCTACGAGCAGTACTTC
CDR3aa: CASSPPSSYEQYF

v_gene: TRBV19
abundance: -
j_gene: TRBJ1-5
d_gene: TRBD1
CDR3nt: TGTGCCAGTAGTCCTCGATCGACAGGGCTGAGCAATCAGCCCCAGCATTTT
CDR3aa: CASSPRSTGLSNQPQHF

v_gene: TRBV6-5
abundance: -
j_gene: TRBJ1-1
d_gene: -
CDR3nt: TGTGCCAGCAGTTACTCGAACACGAACACTGAAGCTTTCTTT
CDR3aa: CASSYSNTNTEAFF

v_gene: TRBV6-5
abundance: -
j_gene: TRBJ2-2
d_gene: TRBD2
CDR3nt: TGTGCCAGCAGACTAGCGGGAGGTGCAGGGGAGCTGTTTTTT
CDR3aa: CASRLAGGAGELFF

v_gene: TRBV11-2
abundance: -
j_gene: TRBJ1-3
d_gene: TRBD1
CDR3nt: TGTGCCAGCAGCCCGGGGACAGGGCACTCTGGAAACACCATATATTTT
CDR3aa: CASSPGTGHSGNTIYF

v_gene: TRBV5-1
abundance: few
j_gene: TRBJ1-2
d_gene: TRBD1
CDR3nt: TGCGCCAGCAGCTTGAATTCACAGGGGTCAGGCTATGGCTACACCTTC
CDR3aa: CASSLNSQGSGYGYTF

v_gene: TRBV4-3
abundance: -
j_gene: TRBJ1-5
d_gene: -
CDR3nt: TGCGCCAGCAGCCAAGATCTAGCGACAGCGGGTCGCCAGCCCCAGCATTTT
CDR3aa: CASSQDLATAGRQPQHF

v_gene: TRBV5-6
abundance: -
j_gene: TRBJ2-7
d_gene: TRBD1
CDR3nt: TGTGCCAGCAGCGCGACAGGGCTCGGATACGAGCAGTACTTC
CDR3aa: CASSATGLGYEQYF

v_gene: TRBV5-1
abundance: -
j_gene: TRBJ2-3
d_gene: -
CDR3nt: TGCGCCAGCAGCTTCTCAGCGCGAGGGGATACGCAGTATTTT
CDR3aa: CASSFSARGDTQYF

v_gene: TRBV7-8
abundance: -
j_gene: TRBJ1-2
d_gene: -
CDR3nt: TGTGCCAGCAGCGAGAGAGGGGACAATGGCTACACCTTC
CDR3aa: CASSERGDNGYTF

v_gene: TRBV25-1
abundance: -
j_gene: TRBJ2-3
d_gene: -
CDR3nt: TGTGCCAGCAGTGATACCCAGGGCCCTGGGGGGACGCAGTATTTT
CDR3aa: CASSDTQGPGGTQYF

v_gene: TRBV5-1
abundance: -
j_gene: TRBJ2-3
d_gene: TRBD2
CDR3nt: TGCGCCAGCAGGGTAGCGGGAGGGATCACAGATACGCAGTATTTT
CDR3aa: CASRVAGGITDTQYF

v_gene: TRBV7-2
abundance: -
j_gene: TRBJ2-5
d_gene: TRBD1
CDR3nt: TGTGCCAGCAGCCCTGGACAGGGGGAGACCCAGTACTTC
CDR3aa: CASSPGQGETQYF

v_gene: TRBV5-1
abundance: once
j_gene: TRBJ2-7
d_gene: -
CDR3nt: TGCGCCAGCAGCCCCGACAGTAGTTACGAGCAGTACTTC
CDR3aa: CASSPDSSYEQYF

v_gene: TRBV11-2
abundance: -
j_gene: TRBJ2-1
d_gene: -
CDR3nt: TGTGCCAGCAGCTTAGTAGCCTCGACCTACAATGAGCAGTTCTTC
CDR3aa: CASSLVASTYNEQFF

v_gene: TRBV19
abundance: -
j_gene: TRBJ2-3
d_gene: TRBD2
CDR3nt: TGTGCCAGTAGTATAGGGGGGACTACATCAGATACGCAGTATTTT
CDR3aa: CASSIGGTTSDTQYF

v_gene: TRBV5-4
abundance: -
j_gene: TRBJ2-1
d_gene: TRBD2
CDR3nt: TGTGCCAGCAGCCCACTAGCGGAGAGCTCCTACAATGAGCAGTTCTTC
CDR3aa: CASSPLAESSYNEQFF

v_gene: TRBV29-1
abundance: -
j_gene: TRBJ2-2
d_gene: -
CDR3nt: TGCAGCGTTGAACAAAAGGGAGCCGATGCCGGGGAGCTGTTTTTT
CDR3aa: CSVEQKGADAGELFF

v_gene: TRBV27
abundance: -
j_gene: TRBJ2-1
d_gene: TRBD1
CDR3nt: TGTGCCAGCAGCCCCGACAGGGAAATGTACAATGAGCAGTTCTTC
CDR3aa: CASSPDREMYNEQFF

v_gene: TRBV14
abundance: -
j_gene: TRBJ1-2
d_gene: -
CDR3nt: TGTGCCAGCAGCCCGGAAGGGGCGGGGGGCTATGGCTACACCTTC
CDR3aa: CASSPEGAGGYGYTF

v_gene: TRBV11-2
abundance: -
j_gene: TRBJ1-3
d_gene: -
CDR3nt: TGTGCCAGCAGCTTAGGTACAGATTACTCTGGAAACACCATATATTTT
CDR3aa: CASSLGTDYSGNTIYF

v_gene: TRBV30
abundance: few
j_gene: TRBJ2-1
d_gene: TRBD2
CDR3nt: TGTGCCTGGAGTCAACCGGGACTAGCGGGAGGGAAAGCCTACAATGAGCAGTTCTTC
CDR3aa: CAWSQPGLAGGKAYNEQFF

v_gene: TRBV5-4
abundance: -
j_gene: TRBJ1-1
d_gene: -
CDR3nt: TGTGCCAGCAGCACACGGGGTTCGAACACTGAAGCTTTCTTT
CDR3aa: CASSTRGSNTEAFF

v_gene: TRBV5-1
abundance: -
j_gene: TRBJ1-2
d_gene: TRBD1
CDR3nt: TGCGCCAGCAGCCTCGGGACAGGGGGGTTGGGAGGCTACACCTTC
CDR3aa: CASSLGTGGLGGYTF

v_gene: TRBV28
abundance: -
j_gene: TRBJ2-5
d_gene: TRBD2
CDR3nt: TGTGCCAGCAGTTTAGCGGGAGTGATCCAAGAGACCCAGTACTTC
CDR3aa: CASSLAGVIQETQYF

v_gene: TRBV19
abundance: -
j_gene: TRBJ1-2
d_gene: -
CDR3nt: TGTGCCAGTAGTATAGGTGAAGGGGTTCATGGCTACACCTTC
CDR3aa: CASSIGEGVHGYTF

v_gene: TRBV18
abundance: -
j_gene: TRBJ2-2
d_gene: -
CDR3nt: TGTGCCAGCTCACCGGCCTTAACCGGGGAGCTGTTTTTT
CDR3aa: CASSPALTGELFF

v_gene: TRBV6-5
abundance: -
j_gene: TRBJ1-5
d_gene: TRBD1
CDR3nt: TGTGCCAGCAAGAGAGGGGGCGGCAATCAGCCCCAGCATTTT
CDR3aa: CASKRGGGNQPQHF

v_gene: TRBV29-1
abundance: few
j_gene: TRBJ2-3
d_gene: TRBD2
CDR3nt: TGCAGCGTGGGGACTAGCGGGAGTGATACGCAGTATTTT
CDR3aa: CSVGTSGSDTQYF

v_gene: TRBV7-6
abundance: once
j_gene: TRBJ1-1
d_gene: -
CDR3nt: TGTGCCAGCAGCCCCGGACAGAGGAACACTGAAGCTTTCTTT
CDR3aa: CASSPGQRNTEAFF

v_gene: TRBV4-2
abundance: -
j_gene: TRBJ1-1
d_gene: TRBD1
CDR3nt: TGTGCCAGCAGCCACCCGGACAGGGACACTGAAGCTTTCTTT
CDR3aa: CASSHPDRDTEAFF

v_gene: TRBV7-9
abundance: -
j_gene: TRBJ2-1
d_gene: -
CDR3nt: TGTGCCAGCAGCTTAACCAGGGAAGGATACGGGCTTTACAATGAGCAGTTCTTC
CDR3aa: CASSLTREGYGLYNEQFF

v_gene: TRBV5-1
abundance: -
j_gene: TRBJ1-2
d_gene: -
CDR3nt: TGCGCCAGCAGCTTGGAGGGGTGGGGCTACACCTTC
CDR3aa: CASSLEGWGYTF

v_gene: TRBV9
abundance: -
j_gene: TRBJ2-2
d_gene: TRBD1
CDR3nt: TGTGCCAGCAGCCCAGGGTTCGGGACAGGGGAGACCGGGGAGCTGTTTTTT
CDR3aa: CASSPGFGTGETGELFF

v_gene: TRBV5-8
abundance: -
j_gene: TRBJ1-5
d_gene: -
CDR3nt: TGTGCCAGCAGCTGGGAGACAGGTATAAGCAATCAGCCCCAGCATTTT
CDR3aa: CASSWETGISNQPQHF

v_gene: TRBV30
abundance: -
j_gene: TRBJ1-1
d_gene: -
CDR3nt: TGTGCCGGGCAGGCCACTGAAGCTTTCTTT
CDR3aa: CAGQATEAFF

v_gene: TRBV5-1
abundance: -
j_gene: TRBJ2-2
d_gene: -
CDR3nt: TGCGCCAGCAGCTTGTTCGCACAGAACACCGGGGAGCTGTTTTTT
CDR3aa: CASSLFAQNTGELFF

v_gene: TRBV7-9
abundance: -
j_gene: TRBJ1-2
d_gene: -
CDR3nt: TGTGCCAGCAGCTTAAGGTCAGGGACTGATGGCTACACCTTC
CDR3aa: CASSLRSGTDGYTF

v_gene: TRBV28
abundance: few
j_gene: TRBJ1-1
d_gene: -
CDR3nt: TGTGCCAGCAGTTTCTCAGAGAACACTGAAGCTTTCTTT
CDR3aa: CASSFSENTEAFF

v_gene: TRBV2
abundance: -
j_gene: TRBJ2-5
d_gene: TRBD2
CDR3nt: TGTGCCAGCAGCGAAATCCCCGGGAGGGGGCAAGAGACCCAGTACTTC
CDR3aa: CASSEIPGRGQETQYF

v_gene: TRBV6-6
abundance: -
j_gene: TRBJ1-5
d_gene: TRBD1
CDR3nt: TGTGCCAGCAGCGAGGACAGGTCGTATCAGCCCCAGCATTTT
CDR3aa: CASSEDRSYQPQHF

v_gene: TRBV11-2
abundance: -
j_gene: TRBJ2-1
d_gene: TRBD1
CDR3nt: TGTGCCAGCAGCTCGATCAGGGGGCTCAATGAGCAGTTCTTC
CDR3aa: CASSSIRGLNEQFF

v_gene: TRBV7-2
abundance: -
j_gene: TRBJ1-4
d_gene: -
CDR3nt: TGTGCCAGCAGCTCCGGGGGTCCTCGCGAAAAACTGTTTTTT
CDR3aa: CASSSGGPREKLFF

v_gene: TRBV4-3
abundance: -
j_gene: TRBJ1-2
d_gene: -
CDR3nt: TGCGCCAGCAGCCAAGAACGAACGGTGAACTATGGCTACACCTTC
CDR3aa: CASSQERTVNYGYTF

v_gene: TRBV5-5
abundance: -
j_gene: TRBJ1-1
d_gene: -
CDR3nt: TGTGCCAGCAGCCGCGGGGATCCATACACTGAAGCTTTCTTT
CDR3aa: CASSRGDPYTEAFF

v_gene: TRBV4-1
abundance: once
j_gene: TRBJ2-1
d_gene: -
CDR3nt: TGCGCCAGCAGCCAAGATCGGGTAGTTTCCTACAATGAGCAGTTCTTC
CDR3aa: CASSQDRVVSYNEQFF

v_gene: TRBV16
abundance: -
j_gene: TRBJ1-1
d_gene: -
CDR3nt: TGTGCCAGCAGCCAATTATCCCGGGGGATGAGGACTGAAGCTTTCTTT
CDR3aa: CASSQLSRGMRTEAFF

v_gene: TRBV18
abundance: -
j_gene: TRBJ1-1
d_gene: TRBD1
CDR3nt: TGTGCCAGCTCAGGACAGGGGTTGAACACTGAAGCTTTCTTT
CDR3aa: CASSGQGLNTEAFF

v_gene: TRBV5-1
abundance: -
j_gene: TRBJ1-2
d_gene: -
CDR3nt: TGCGCCAGCACCCCTTCCCCCCCGGAGGGCTACACCTTC
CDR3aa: CASTPSPPEGYTF

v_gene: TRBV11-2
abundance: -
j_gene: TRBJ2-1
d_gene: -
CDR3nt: TGTGCCAGCAGCTCTGGGAGGCAGGGGGGCTACAATGAGCAGTTCTTC
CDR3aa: CASSSGRQGGYNEQFF

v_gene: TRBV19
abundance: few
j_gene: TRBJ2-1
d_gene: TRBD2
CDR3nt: TGTGCCAGTTGTTCTAGCGGGAGGAAAGGGGCTGGTAACAATGAGCAGTTCTTC
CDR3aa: CASCSSGRKGAGNNEQFF